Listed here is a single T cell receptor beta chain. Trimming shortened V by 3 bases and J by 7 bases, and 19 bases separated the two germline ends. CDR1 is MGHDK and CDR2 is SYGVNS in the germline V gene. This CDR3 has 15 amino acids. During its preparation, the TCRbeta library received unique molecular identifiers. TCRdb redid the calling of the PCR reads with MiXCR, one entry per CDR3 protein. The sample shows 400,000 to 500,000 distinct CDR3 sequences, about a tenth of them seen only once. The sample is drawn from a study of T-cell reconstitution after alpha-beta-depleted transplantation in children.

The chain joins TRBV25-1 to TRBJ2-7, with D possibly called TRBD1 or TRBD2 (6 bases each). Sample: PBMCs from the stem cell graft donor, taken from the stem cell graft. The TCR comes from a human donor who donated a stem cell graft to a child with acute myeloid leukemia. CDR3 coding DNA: TGTGCCAGCAGTGACCGTCTCGGGGGCCCGGGGGAGCAGTACTTC. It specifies CASSDRLGGPGEQYF.